The present TCR beta chain was sequenced within a study of tumor T cells in aggressive B-cell lymphoma. Germline V gene data show CDR1 as SGHRS and CDR2 as YFSETQ. V was cut by 2 bases and J by 3 bases, with 16 bases left in between. There are 16 residues in the CDR3. The protocol was immunoSEQ multiplex PCR, while the TCRdb copy is restricted to in-frame clones and leaves out a portion. The sample lists around 5,800 clones; over 65% were seen once. This TCR was recovered from an adult with diffuse large B cell lymphoma. V and J are TRBV5-1 and TRBJ2-3, with D perhaps matching TRBD2 (5 bases). The sample consisted of tumor tissue. CDR3 coding DNA: TGCGCCAGCAGCTTCCTCGGAGGCAGTATGACAGATACGCAGTATTTT. This codes for CASSFLGGSMTDTQYF.